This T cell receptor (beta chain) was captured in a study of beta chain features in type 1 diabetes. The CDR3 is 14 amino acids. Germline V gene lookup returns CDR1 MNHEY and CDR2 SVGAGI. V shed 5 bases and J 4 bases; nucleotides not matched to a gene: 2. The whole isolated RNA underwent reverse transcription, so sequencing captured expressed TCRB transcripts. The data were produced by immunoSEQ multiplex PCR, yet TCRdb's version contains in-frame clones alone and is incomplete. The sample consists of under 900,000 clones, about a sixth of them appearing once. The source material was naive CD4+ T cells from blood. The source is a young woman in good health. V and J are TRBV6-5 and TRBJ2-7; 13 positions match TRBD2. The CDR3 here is CASSRTSGGYEQYF. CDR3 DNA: TGTGCCAGCAGTCGGACTAGCGGGGGATACGAGCAGTACTTC.